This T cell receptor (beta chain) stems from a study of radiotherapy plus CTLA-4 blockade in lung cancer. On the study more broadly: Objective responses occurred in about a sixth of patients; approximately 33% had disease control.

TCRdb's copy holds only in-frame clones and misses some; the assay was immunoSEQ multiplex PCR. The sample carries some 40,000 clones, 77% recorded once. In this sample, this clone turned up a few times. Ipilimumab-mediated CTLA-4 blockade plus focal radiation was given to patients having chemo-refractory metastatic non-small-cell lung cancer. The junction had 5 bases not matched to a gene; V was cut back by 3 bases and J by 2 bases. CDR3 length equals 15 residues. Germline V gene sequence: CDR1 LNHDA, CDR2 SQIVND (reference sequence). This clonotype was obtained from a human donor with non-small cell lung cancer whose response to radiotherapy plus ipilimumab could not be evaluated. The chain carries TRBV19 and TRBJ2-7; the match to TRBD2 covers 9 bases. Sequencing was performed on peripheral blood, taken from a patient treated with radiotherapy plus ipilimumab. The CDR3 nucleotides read TGTGCCAGTAGTATCCGGGCGGGAGGGCCCTACGAGCAGTACTTC. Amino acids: CASSIRAGGPYEQYF.